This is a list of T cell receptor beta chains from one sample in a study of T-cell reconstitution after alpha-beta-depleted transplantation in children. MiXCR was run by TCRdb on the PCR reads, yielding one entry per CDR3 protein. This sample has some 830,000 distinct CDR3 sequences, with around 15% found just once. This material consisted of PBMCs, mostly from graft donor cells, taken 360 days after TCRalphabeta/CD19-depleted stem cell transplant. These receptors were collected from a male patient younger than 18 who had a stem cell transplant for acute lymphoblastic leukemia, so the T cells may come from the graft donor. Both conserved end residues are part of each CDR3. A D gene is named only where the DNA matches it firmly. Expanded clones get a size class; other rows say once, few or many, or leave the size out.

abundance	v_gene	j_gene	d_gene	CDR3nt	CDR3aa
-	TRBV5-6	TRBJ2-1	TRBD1	TGTGCCAGCGATCAGACAGGGGGGGACAATGAGCAGTTCTTC	CASDQTGGDNEQFF
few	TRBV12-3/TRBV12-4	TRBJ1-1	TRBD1	TGTGCCAGCGGACAGGGCCTGACTGAAGCTTTCTTT	CASGQGLTEAFF
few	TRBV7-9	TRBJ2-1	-	TGTGCCAGTAAAGGGACACTATACAATGAGCAGTTCTTC	CASKGTLYNEQFF
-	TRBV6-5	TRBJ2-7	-	TGTGCCAGATGCCGGGACGGCAAATTCTTGTACTTC	CARCRDGKFLYF
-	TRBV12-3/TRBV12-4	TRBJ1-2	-	TGTGCCAGCATCAGCAACCTCTATGGCTACACCTTC	CASISNLYGYTF
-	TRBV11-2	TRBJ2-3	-	TGTGCCAGCAGCTTAAGAATGGCGACCAATACGCAGTATTTT	CASSLRMATNTQYF
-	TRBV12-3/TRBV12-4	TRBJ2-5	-	TGTGCCAGCAGTCCCAGGGTGCTTGGGCAAGAGACCCAGTACTTC	CASSPRVLGQETQYF
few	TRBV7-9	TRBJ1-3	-	TGTGCCAGCAGCTTATCGGGCGGAGCGCTAATCTCTGGAAACACCATATATTTT	CASSLSGGALISGNTIYF
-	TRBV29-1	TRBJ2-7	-	TGCAGCGTTGAAACAGGGCGCGGGGCCTACGAGCAGTACTTC	CSVETGRGAYEQYF
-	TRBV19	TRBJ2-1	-	TGTGCCAGTAGCTGGGACCAAGCCAATGAGCAGTTCTTC	CASSWDQANEQFF
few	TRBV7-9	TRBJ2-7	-	TGTGCCAGCAGCTTAGCCCCACCTTGGGCGAGCTCCTACGAGCAGTACTTC	CASSLAPPWASSYEQYF
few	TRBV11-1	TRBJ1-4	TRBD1	TGTGCCAGCAGCCGACGGAGGACAGGGGCCGGAGCGAATGAAAAACTGTTTTTT	CASSRRRTGAGANEKLFF
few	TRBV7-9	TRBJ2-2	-	TGTGCCAGCAGCTTAGCTCGGGAGACCGGGGAGCTGTTTTTT	CASSLARETGELFF
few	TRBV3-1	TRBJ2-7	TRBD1	TGTGCCAGCAGCCAAATACAGGGGGCGGTCTACGAGCAGTACTTC	CASSQIQGAVYEQYF
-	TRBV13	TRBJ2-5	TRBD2	TGTGCCAGCAGCCCTCTAGCGGGAGTAGCCCAAGAGACCCAGTACTTC	CASSPLAGVAQETQYF
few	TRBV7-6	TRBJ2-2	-	TGTGCCAGCAGCTTTAGAGGGGCTGGGCCTCGAGAGACCGGGGAGCTGTTTTTT	CASSFRGAGPRETGELFF
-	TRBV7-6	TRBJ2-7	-	TGTGCCAGCAGCTTAGCGCTGAGTAGCGGATACGAGCAGTACTTC	CASSLALSSGYEQYF
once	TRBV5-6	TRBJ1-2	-	TGTGCCAGCAGGAGACCTAACTATGGCTACACCTTC	CASRRPNYGYTF
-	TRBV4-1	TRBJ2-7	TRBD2	TGCGCCAGCAGCCAAGGGAGCGGGAGTAGGTACGAGCAGTACTTC	CASSQGSGSRYEQYF
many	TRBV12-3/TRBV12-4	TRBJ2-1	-	TGTGCCAGCAGTTTATATTTAGGTCCCTCGGAGCAGTTCTTC	CASSLYLGPSEQFF
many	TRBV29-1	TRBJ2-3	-	TGCAGCGGGCGGGCGGTCGATGGGTATCCGCAGTATTTT	CSGRAVDGYPQYF
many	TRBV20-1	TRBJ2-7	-	TGCAGTGCTAGACGCGGCCTAGCGCGCTCCTACGAGCAGTACTTC	CSARRGLARSYEQYF
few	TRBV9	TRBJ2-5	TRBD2	TGTGCCAGCAGCGTAGGGCTAGCGGGAGGGCCCCAGTACTTC	CASSVGLAGGPQYF
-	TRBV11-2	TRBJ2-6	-	TGTGCCAGCAGCTTTGGGGAGGATGGGGCCAACGTCCTGACTTTC	CASSFGEDGANVLTF
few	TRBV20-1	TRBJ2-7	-	TGCAGTGCCCACAATTTGAGAGGTTACGAGCAGTACTTC	CSAHNLRGYEQYF
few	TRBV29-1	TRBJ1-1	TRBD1	TGCAGCGTGAGGACAGGTACTTGGACTGAAGCTTTCTTT	CSVRTGTWTEAFF
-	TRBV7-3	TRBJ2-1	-	TGTGCCAGCAGCTTAACTTCAGGTTTTGGGGGGGAGCAGTTCTTC	CASSLTSGFGGEQFF
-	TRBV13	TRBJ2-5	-	TGTGCCAGCAGCCAAACCGGGGCCCAAGAGACCCAGTACTTC	CASSQTGAQETQYF